This TCR beta chain was sequenced in a study of monozygotic twins with inflammatory bowel disease. Regarding the study as a whole: Clonotypes shared with others were fewer in IBD patients than in healthy twins, especially with disease activity. The authors note that differing immunosuppressive treatments may have added variability to patient repertoires. Using the inverse Simpson index, IBD patients had lower TCRbeta diversity than healthy co-twins.

TCRdb reprocessed the 5' RACE reads; each CDR3 protein has one entry and no DNA is given. The sample holds nearly 450,000 distinct CDR3 sequences. The CDR3 contains 12 residues. Looked up from germline, CDR1 is DFQATT and CDR2 is SNEGSKA (reference sequence). Note on this clonotype: Its specificity is unknown.

The chain is built from TRBV20-1 and TRBJ2-3; TCRdb reports TRBD1, a call that lacks DNA to check it against. Sequencing input: blood. This receptor was identified in a human donor with ulcerative colitis or Crohn's disease, or a healthy co-twin of an affected twin (not recorded which). Here the CDR3 reads CSARGAADTQYF.